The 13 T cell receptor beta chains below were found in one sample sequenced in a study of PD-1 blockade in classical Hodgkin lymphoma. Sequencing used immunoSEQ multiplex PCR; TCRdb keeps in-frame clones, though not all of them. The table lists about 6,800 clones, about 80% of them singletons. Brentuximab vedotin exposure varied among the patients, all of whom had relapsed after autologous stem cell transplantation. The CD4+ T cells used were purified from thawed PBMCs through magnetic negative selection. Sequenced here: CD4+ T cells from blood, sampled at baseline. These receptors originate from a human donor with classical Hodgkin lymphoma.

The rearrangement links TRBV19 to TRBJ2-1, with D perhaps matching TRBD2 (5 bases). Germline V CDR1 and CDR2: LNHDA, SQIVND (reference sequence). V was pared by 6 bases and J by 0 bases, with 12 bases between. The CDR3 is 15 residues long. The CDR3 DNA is TGTGCCAGTAGATATGCGGGTAGCTCCTACAATGAGCAGTTCTTC. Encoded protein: CASRYAGSSYNEQFF.

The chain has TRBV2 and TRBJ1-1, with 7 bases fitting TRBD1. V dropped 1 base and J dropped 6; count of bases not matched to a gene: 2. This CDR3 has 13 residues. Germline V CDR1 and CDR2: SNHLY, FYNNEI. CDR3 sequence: CASSEGGTAEAFF. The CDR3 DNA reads TGTGCCAGCAGTGAAGGTGGGACAGCTGAAGCTTTCTTT.

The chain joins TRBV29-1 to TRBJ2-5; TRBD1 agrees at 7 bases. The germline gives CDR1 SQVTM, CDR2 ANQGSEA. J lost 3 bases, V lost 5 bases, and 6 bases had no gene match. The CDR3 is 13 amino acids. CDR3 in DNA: TGCAGCGTTTCCGGGACAGAGAAAGAGACCCAGTACTTC. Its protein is CSVSGTEKETQYF.

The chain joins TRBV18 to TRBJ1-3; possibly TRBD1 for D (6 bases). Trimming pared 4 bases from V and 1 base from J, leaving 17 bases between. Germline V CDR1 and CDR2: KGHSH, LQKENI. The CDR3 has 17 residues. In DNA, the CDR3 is TGTGCCAGCTCACGGGGGGCCGGAGGAAATTCTGGAAACACCATATATTTT. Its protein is CASSRGAGGNSGNTIYF.

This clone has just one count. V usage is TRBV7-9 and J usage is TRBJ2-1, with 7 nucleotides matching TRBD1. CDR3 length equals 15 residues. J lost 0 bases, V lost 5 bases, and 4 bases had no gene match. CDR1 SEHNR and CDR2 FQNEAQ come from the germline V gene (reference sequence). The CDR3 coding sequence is TGTGCCAGCAGCCTCGGACAGGTCTCCTACAATGAGCAGTTCTTC. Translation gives CASSLGQVSYNEQFF.

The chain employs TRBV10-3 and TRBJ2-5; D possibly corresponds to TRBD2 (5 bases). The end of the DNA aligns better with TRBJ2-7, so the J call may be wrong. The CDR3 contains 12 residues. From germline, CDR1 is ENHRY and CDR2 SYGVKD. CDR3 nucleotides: TGTGCCATCAGAGGAACTAGCTACGAGCAGTACTTC. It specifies CAIRGTSYEQYF.

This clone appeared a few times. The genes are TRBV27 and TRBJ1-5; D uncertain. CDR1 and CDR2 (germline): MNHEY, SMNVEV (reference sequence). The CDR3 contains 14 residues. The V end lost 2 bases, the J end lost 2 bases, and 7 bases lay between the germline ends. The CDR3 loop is CASSLIGRNQPQHF. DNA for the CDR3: TGTGCCAGCAGTTTAATAGGGCGCAATCAGCCCCAGCATTTT.

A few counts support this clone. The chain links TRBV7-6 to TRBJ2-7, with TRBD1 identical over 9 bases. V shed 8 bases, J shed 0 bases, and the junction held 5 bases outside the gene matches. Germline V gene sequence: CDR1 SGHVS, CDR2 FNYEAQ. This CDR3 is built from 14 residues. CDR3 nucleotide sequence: TGTGCCAGCGGACTACAGGGGGCCTCCTACGAGCAGTACTTC. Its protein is CASGLQGASYEQYF.

The CDR3 loop is CASSQKGGESGANVLTF. CDR3 DNA: TGCGCCAGCAGCCAAAAGGGGGGGGAGTCTGGGGCCAACGTCCTGACTTTC. The chain employs TRBV4-1 and TRBJ2-6, with TRBD2 as a possible D gene (7 bases). Germline CDR1 MGHRA, CDR2 YSYEKL. Trimming pared 2 bases from V and 1 base from J, leaving 12 bases between. This CDR3 comprises 17 residues.

CDR3 sequence: CASSYSTGANVLTF. The CDR3 DNA is TGTGCCAGCAGTTACTCGACTGGGGCCAACGTCCTGACTTTC. The chain has TRBV6-6 and TRBJ2-6; D is ambiguous. Germline V gene lookup returns CDR1 MNHNY and CDR2 SVGAGI (reference sequence). The CDR3 contains 14 residues. Deletions cut 0 bases from V and 2 bases from J, with 2 bases between.

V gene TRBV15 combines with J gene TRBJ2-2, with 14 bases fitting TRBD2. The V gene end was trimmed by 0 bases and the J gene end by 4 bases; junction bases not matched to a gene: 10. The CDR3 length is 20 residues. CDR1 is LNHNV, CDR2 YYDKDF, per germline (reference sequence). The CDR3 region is CATSRDPRLAGGLGTGELFF. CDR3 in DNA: TGTGCCACCAGCAGAGACCCTCGACTAGCGGGAGGGCTCGGCACCGGGGAGCTGTTTTTT.

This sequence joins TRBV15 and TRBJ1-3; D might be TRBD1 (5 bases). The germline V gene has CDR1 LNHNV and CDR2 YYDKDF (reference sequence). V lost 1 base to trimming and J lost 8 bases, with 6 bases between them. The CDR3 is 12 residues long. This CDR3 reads CATSRVTDTIYF. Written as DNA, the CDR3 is TGTGCCACCAGCAGAGTGACAGACACCATATATTTT.

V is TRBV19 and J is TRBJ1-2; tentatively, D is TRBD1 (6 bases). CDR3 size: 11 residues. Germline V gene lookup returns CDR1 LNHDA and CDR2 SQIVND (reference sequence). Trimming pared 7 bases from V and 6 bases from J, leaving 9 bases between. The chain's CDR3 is CASTGGDGYTF. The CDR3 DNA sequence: TGTGCCAGTACGGGGGGCGATGGCTACACCTTC.